A selection of T cell receptor beta chains follows, all from one sample in a study of cytomegalovirus exposure and HLA in healthy donors. Data came from immunoSEQ multiplex PCR; TCRdb stores just in-frame clones and leaves some out. This sample carries 75,000 to 95,000 clones, roughly three fifths of them seen once, and the ten largest clones take 3% to 5%. Material: PBMCs. The receptors come from a man in his thirties or forties in good health and CMV-seronegative. The CDR3 runs from the conserved cysteine through the conserved F or W. The D gene is left open where the match is weak. Clone size is stated in some rows and not others, as once, few, many or a class when expanded.

NA	TRBV28	NA	TRBJ1-5	TGTGCCAGCAGTTCACTACAGCCCCAGCATTTT	CASSSLQPQHF
NA	TRBV6-6	NA	TRBJ1-1	TGTGCCAGCAGTTACTCCCGGGGAAACACTGAAGCTTTCTTT	CASSYSRGNTEAFF
NA	TRBV2	NA	TRBJ2-2	TGTGCCAGCCGGGACTCGAACACCGGGGAGCTGTTTTTT	CASRDSNTGELFF
TRBD1	TRBV6-5	many	TRBJ1-6	TGTGCCAGCAGTTACAGGGGGCCGGAATCACCCCTCCACTTT	CASSYRGPESPLHF
NA	TRBV5-4	NA	TRBJ2-6	TGTGCCAGCAGCTTGGGAGGCTCTGGGGCCAACGTCCTGACTTTC	CASSLGGSGANVLTF
TRBD1	TRBV9	NA	TRBJ1-3	TGTGCCAGCACCACCGGGACAGACGGAAACACCATATATTTT	CASTTGTDGNTIYF
NA	TRBV29-1	few	TRBJ2-1	TGCAGCGCCGGATCGACAGGAGAACCCAGCAATGAGCAGTTCTTC	CSAGSTGEPSNEQFF
NA	TRBV6-5	NA	TRBJ1-2	TGTGCCAGCAGTGAGACAGAGGACTATGGCTACACCTTC	CASSETEDYGYTF
NA	TRBV28	NA	TRBJ2-3	TGTGCCAGCAGTAGGTCGACAGGTGGAGGAGATACGCAGTATTTT	CASSRSTGGGDTQYF
NA	TRBV7-9	NA	TRBJ1-1	TGTGCCAGCAGCTTATCAGGTGACACTGAAGCTTTCTTT	CASSLSGDTEAFF
NA	TRBV28	NA	TRBJ1-1	TGTGCCAGCAGTCCGGACAGACACACTGAAGCTTTCTTT	CASSPDRHTEAFF
TRBD1	TRBV6-5	NA	TRBJ2-7	TGTGCCAGCAGTTACAGGGGGACAGGGCTCTCCTACGAGCAGTACTTC	CASSYRGTGLSYEQYF
TRBD1	TRBV5-1	NA	TRBJ2-1	TGCGCCAGCCAAGACAGGGCGTTTTACAATGAGCAGTTCTTC	CASQDRAFYNEQFF
TRBD1	TRBV10-3	NA	TRBJ2-7	TGTGCCATCAGGGGGACAGGGGACTCCTACGAGCAGTACTTC	CAIRGTGDSYEQYF
NA	TRBV7-3	few	TRBJ1-1	TGTGCCAGCAGCTTCTCAGGGCAGAACACTGAAGCTTTCTTT	CASSFSGQNTEAFF
NA	TRBV29-1	NA	TRBJ1-5	TGCAGCGTTGACATGGGGCTCAATCAGCCCCAGCATTTT	CSVDMGLNQPQHF
NA	TRBV15	NA	TRBJ2-3	TGTGCCACCAGCAGAGGAGGGCCATTGGATACGCAGTATTTT	CATSRGGPLDTQYF
TRBD1	TRBV28	NA	TRBJ1-5	TGTGCCAGCAGCGGACGACAGGGATTCGGTCAGCCCCAGCATTTT	CASSGRQGFGQPQHF
NA	TRBV6-6	few	TRBJ2-5	TGTGCCAGCAGTTATCGGGGGCAAGAGACCCAGTACTTC	CASSYRGQETQYF
TRBD1	TRBV19	NA	TRBJ1-5	TGTGCCAGTACCTTGACAGGGATCTATCAGCCCCAGCATTTT	CASTLTGIYQPQHF
NA	TRBV29-1	NA	TRBJ2-1	TGCAGCGTTGAGGGCTCTATAAGATACAATGAGCAGTTCTTC	CSVEGSIRYNEQFF
TRBD1	TRBV6-4	few	TRBJ2-1	TGTGCCAGCAGTGTGGGACAGGGGACAGGCAATGAGCAGTTCTTC	CASSVGQGTGNEQFF
TRBD2	TRBV10-2	few	TRBJ2-1	TGCGCCAGCAGTGATGGTAGCGGGAGGGCCGTCTACAATGAGCAGTTCTTC	CASSDGSGRAVYNEQFF
NA	TRBV5-6	NA	TRBJ2-1	TGTGCCAGCAGCCCTGGACCGGGAGCGAACAATGAGCAGTTCTTC	CASSPGPGANNEQFF
NA	TRBV5-1	few	TRBJ1-4	TGCGCCAGCAGCTTGGATCTCAGGGGAGTAGGAAAACTGTTTTTT	CASSLDLRGVGKLFF
NA	TRBV6-6	NA	TRBJ2-2	TGTGCCAGCAGTCTAGAAACCGGGGAGCTGTTTTTT	CASSLETGELFF
NA	TRBV7-2	NA	TRBJ2-1	TGTGCCAGCAGCTTTTCAGCGGGCAATGAGCAGTTCTTC	CASSFSAGNEQFF
NA	TRBV4-1	few	TRBJ1-6	TGCGCCAGCAGCCAAGACATGACCCCCCGGATCGGGGGTGGCAATTCACCCCTCCACTTT	CASSQDMTPRIGGGNSPLHF
NA	TRBV6-4	NA	TRBJ2-3	TGTGCCAGCAGTGATGGTGCGGGAACTGCGGAAGATACGCAGTATTTT	CASSDGAGTAEDTQYF
TRBD1	TRBV5-8	NA	TRBJ1-1	TGTGCCAGCAGCCCACAGGGGGCTGGAACTGAAGCTTTCTTT	CASSPQGAGTEAFF
TRBD2	TRBV9	NA	TRBJ2-7	TGTGCCAGCAGCGAGAGCGGGGATCCCTACGAGCAGTACTTC	CASSESGDPYEQYF